The rows below give T cell receptor beta chains drawn from one sample of a study of glioma-infiltrating T cells after dendritic cell vaccination. The repertoire was sequenced with immunoSEQ multiplex PCR; TCRdb's copy has only in-frame clones and lacks some. The sample holds tens of thousands of clones, roughly 85% seen once. The specimen was blood, collected after dendritic cell vaccination. These receptors all come from a human donor with glioblastoma. The CDR3 runs from the conserved cysteine through the conserved F or W. Each record gives: J gene, V gene, CDR3 length, D gene, clone size, CDR3 protein, CDR3 DNA. A D gene is named only where the DNA matches it firmly. Clone size is given for some rows only: seen once, a few or many times, or a class if the clone is expanded.

J: TRBJ1-2
V: TRBV4-3
length: 16
D: NA
size: NA
CDR3: CASSQNTGSPRLGYTF
DNA: TGCGCCAGCAGCCAGAATACAGGATCCCCCCGATTAGGCTACACCTTC

J: TRBJ2-7
V: TRBV11-2
length: 17
D: TRBD2
size: NA
CDR3: CASSLKSIAGGYYEQYF
DNA: TGTGCCAGCAGCTTAAAATCTATAGCGGGGGGCTACTACGAGCAGTACTTC

J: TRBJ2-7
V: TRBV27
length: 13
D: NA
size: NA
CDR3: CASSFARAYEQYF
DNA: TGTGCCAGCAGTTTTGCCCGAGCCTACGAGCAGTACTTC

J: TRBJ2-7
V: TRBV18
length: 16
D: NA
size: NA
CDR3: CASSPPSRAGIGEQYF
DNA: TGTGCCAGCTCACCGCCTTCGAGGGCAGGAATAGGCGAGCAGTACTTC

J: TRBJ2-1
V: TRBV6-5
length: 15
D: TRBD2
size: NA
CDR3: CASSMTSGVNNEQFF
DNA: TGTGCCAGCAGCATGACTAGCGGGGTGAACAATGAGCAGTTCTTC

J: TRBJ2-7
V: TRBV29-1
length: 13
D: TRBD1
size: NA
CDR3: CSVEEDRGYEQYF
DNA: TGCAGCGTTGAAGAGGACAGGGGATACGAGCAGTACTTC

J: TRBJ2-3
V: TRBV7-3
length: 13
D: NA
size: few
CDR3: CASSTDYTDTQYF
DNA: TGTGCCAGCAGTACGGACTATACAGATACGCAGTATTTT

J: TRBJ2-5
V: TRBV6-6
length: 15
D: NA
size: NA
CDR3: CASSYGRADVETQYF
DNA: TGTGCCAGCAGTTACGGTAGAGCGGATGTGGAGACCCAGTACTTC

J: TRBJ2-1
V: TRBV4-2
length: 16
D: NA
size: NA
CDR3: CASSQEPGLLYNEQFF
DNA: TGTGCCAGCAGCCAAGAACCGGGACTGTTATACAATGAGCAGTTCTTC

J: TRBJ2-7
V: TRBV29-1
length: 12
D: TRBD1
size: NA
CDR3: CSVRQGSYEQYF
DNA: TGCAGCGTTAGACAGGGATCCTACGAGCAGTACTTC

J: TRBJ2-5
V: TRBV4-2
length: 16
D: TRBD2
size: NA
CDR3: CASSHGLAGAQETQYF
DNA: TGTGCCAGCAGCCATGGACTAGCGGGGGCGCAAGAGACCCAGTACTTC

J: TRBJ1-2
V: TRBV5-1
length: 16
D: NA
size: NA
CDR3: CASSSGNLPDIYGYTF
DNA: TGCGCCAGCAGCTCCGGAAATCTTCCCGACATCTATGGCTACACCTTC

J: TRBJ2-7
V: TRBV6-5
length: 15
D: TRBD1
size: NA
CDR3: CASSPEDRGRSEQYF
DNA: TGTGCCAGCAGTCCCGAGGACAGGGGGCGTAGCGAGCAGTACTTC

J: TRBJ2-3
V: TRBV11-2
length: 13
D: NA
size: NA
CDR3: CASSLSVADTQYF
DNA: TGTGCCAGCAGCTTATCGGTTGCCGATACGCAGTATTTT

J: TRBJ2-7
V: TRBV5-1
length: 15
D: TRBD1
size: NA
CDR3: CASSSTGQGNNEQYF
DNA: TGCGCCAGCAGCTCAACAGGACAGGGGAACAACGAGCAGTACTTC

J: TRBJ2-6
V: TRBV28
length: 16
D: TRBD2
size: NA
CDR3: CASSPWGGSGANVLTF
DNA: TGTGCCAGCAGCCCCTGGGGGGGCTCTGGGGCCAACGTCCTGACTTTC

J: TRBJ2-1
V: TRBV9
length: 16
D: TRBD2
size: NA
CDR3: CASSVVPTSGKNEQFF
DNA: TGTGCCAGCAGCGTAGTCCCTACTAGCGGGAAGAATGAGCAGTTCTTC

J: TRBJ1-2
V: TRBV5-6
length: 13
D: NA
size: NA
CDR3: CASSQIGVSGYTF
DNA: TGTGCCAGCAGTCAAATAGGGGTGTCTGGCTACACCTTC

J: TRBJ2-5
V: TRBV5-1
length: 16
D: NA
size: NA
CDR3: CASSPKAGVGGETQYF
DNA: TGCGCCAGCAGCCCAAAAGCAGGGGTTGGGGGAGAGACCCAGTACTTC

J: TRBJ1-2
V: TRBV28
length: 13
D: NA
size: NA
CDR3: CASRPAGLNGYTF
DNA: TGTGCCAGCAGACCCGCAGGGTTGAATGGCTACACCTTC

J: TRBJ1-2
V: TRBV4-1
length: 15
D: NA
size: NA
CDR3: CASSQVDTGSYGYTF
DNA: TGCGCCAGCAGCCAAGTAGACACAGGGTCCTATGGCTACACCTTC

J: TRBJ2-5
V: TRBV18
length: 14
D: TRBD1
size: NA
CDR3: CASSLQGAGETQYF
DNA: TGTGCCAGCTCACTTCAGGGGGCAGGGGAGACCCAGTACTTC

J: TRBJ1-2
V: TRBV12-5
length: 16
D: TRBD1
size: NA
CDR3: CASGLTGQNYLYGYTF
DNA: TGTGCTAGTGGACTCACGGGACAGAATTATCTCTATGGCTACACCTTC

J: TRBJ2-1
V: TRBV5-1
length: 16
D: NA
size: NA
CDR3: CASSIKAGSSYNEQFF
DNA: TGCGCCAGCAGCATAAAAGCGGGTTCGTCCTACAATGAGCAGTTCTTC

J: TRBJ2-7
V: TRBV2
length: 13
D: NA
size: NA
CDR3: CASSDPLSYEQYF
DNA: TGTGCCAGCAGTGACCCCCTCTCCTACGAGCAGTACTTC

J: TRBJ2-5
V: TRBV7-2
length: 13
D: NA
size: NA
CDR3: CASSADPTETQYF
DNA: TGTGCCAGCAGCGCCGATCCTACAGAGACCCAGTACTTC

J: TRBJ2-3
V: TRBV5-6
length: 16
D: TRBD2
size: NA
CDR3: CASSRIAGGGTDTQYF
DNA: TGTGCCAGCAGCCGGATAGCGGGGGGGGGCACAGATACGCAGTATTTT

J: TRBJ2-4
V: TRBV28
length: 15
D: NA
size: NA
CDR3: CASSLWKSGKNIQYF
DNA: TGTGCCAGCAGTTTATGGAAATCAGGCAAAAACATTCAGTACTTC

J: TRBJ1-5
V: TRBV5-4
length: 15
D: TRBD1
size: once
CDR3: CASSLPRTGNQPQHF
DNA: TGTGCCAGCAGCTTGCCCCGGACAGGGAATCAGCCCCAGCATTTT

J: TRBJ1-5
V: TRBV2
length: 14
D: NA
size: once
CDR3: CASSGTAHEQPQHF
DNA: TGTGCCAGCAGTGGGACAGCCCATGAGCAGCCCCAGCATTTT

J: TRBJ1-6
V: TRBV7-3
length: 15
D: NA
size: NA
CDR3: CASSEGGTRNSPLHF
DNA: TGTGCCAGCAGCGAGGGCGGGACTCGTAATTCACCCCTCCACTTT

J: TRBJ1-5
V: TRBV9
length: 15
D: NA
size: NA
CDR3: CASSEGLSSNQPQHF
DNA: TGTGCCAGCAGCGAGGGACTCAGTAGCAATCAGCCCCAGCATTTT

J: TRBJ1-5
V: TRBV2
length: 14
D: NA
size: few
CDR3: CASSGSGEGQPQHF
DNA: TGTGCCAGCAGCGGATCAGGGGAAGGTCAGCCCCAGCATTTT

J: TRBJ2-6
V: TRBV15
length: 15
D: TRBD1
size: NA
CDR3: CATSRDHRQGNVLTF
DNA: TGTGCCACCAGCAGAGACCATAGACAGGGCAACGTCCTGACTTTC

J: TRBJ2-1
V: TRBV5-1
length: 16
D: TRBD1
size: NA
CDR3: CASSSDVQTGNNEQFF
DNA: TGCGCCAGCAGCTCGGACGTACAGACAGGGAACAATGAGCAGTTCTTC

J: TRBJ2-5
V: TRBV5-4
length: 15
D: TRBD2
size: NA
CDR3: CASRTGLAVQETQYF
DNA: TGTGCCAGCAGAACGGGACTAGCGGTACAAGAGACCCAGTACTTC

J: TRBJ2-7
V: TRBV7-9
length: 14
D: NA
size: few
CDR3: CASSMRAGGLEQYF
DNA: TGTGCCAGCAGCATGAGGGCCGGGGGTCTCGAGCAGTACTTC

J: TRBJ2-7
V: TRBV19
length: 13
D: NA
size: NA
CDR3: CASSGGLTYEQYF
DNA: TGTGCCAGTAGTGGAGGGCTAACCTACGAGCAGTACTTC

J: TRBJ1-5
V: TRBV9
length: 15
D: NA
size: NA
CDR3: CASSAFDGGNQPQHF
DNA: TGTGCCAGCAGCGCTTTTGACGGGGGCAATCAGCCCCAGCATTTT

J: TRBJ1-5
V: TRBV28
length: 15
D: TRBD1
size: NA
CDR3: CASRDWTGGNQPQHF
DNA: TGTGCCAGCAGGGACTGGACAGGGGGGAATCAGCCCCAGCATTTT